This is a list of T cell receptor beta chains from one sample in a study of CD8 T cells in Susac syndrome. From the immunoSEQ multiplex PCR reads, TCRdb called clonotypes with MiXCR, one entry per CDR3 protein. The repertoire has around 130,000 distinct CDR3 sequences, roughly 95% of them found once; the top ten carry less than 0.15%. The sample was CD4+ T cells from PBMCs. The receptors stem from a human donor with Susac syndrome. CDR3s include the opening cysteine and the closing phenylalanine or tryptophan. A D gene is named only where the DNA matches it firmly. Expanded clones get a size class; other rows say once, few or many, or leave the size out.

>TRBV15|TRBJ2-1|-|TRBD2|15
CATSRVPGLANEQFF
TGTGCCACCAGCAGAGTCCCGGGACTAGCGAATGAGCAGTTCTTC
>TRBV18|TRBJ2-5|-|-|13
CASSPDAQETQYF
TGTGCCAGCTCACCAGATGCTCAAGAGACCCAGTACTTC
>TRBV12-3/TRBV12-4|TRBJ2-6|once|-|16
CASKPTDSSGANVLTF
TGTGCCAGCAAACCGACTGATAGCTCTGGGGCCAACGTCCTGACTTTC
>TRBV18|TRBJ1-5|-|TRBD1|15
CASSHQQGGDQPQHF
TGTGCCAGCTCACACCAACAGGGGGGTGATCAGCCCCAGCATTTT
>TRBV2|TRBJ2-7|-|-|10
CASDGGEQYF
TGTGCCTCCGACGGGGGAGAGCAGTACTTC
>TRBV12-3/TRBV12-4|TRBJ1-4|once|-|11
CASSRNEKLFF
TGTGCCAGCTCCCGGAATGAAAAACTGTTTTTT
>TRBV5-6|TRBJ2-1|-|TRBD1|14
CASSLGQGYNEQFF
TGTGCCAGCAGCTTGGGACAGGGCTACAATGAGCAGTTCTTC
>TRBV3-1|TRBJ1-3|-|-|14
CASSQIGSGNTIYF
TGTGCCAGCAGCCAAATAGGTTCTGGAAACACCATATATTTT
>TRBV5-4|TRBJ2-6|-|TRBD2|17
CASSGGGPPSGANVLTF
TGTGCCAGCAGCGGGGGGGGACCTCCCTCTGGGGCCAACGTCCTGACTTTC
>TRBV10-3|TRBJ1-1|-|-|13
CAISPREGTEAFF
TGTGCCATCAGTCCCAGGGAGGGGACTGAAGCTTTCTTT
>TRBV12-3/TRBV12-4|TRBJ1-1|-|TRBD1|13
CASTEGAHTEAFF
TGTGCCAGCACGGAGGGGGCCCACACTGAAGCTTTCTTT
>TRBV2|TRBJ2-7|-|TRBD2|14
CASTKWRETYEQYF
TGTGCCAGCACTAAATGGCGGGAGACCTACGAGCAGTACTTC
>TRBV28|TRBJ2-1|-|TRBD2|16
CASRRNGREGYNEQFF
TGTGCCAGCAGGCGAAATGGGCGGGAGGGATACAATGAGCAGTTCTTC
>TRBV29-1|TRBJ2-1|-|-|12
CSAERINNEQFF
TGCAGCGCCGAGCGGATCAACAATGAGCAGTTCTTC
>TRBV20-1|TRBJ2-7|-|TRBD2|12
CSAQTSSNGQYF
TGCAGTGCTCAGACTAGCTCGAACGGGCAGTACTTC
>TRBV6-2/TRBV6-3|TRBJ2-4|-|-|13
CASAGVAKNIQYF
TGTGCCAGCGCTGGAGTAGCCAAAAACATTCAGTACTTC
>TRBV5-4|TRBJ1-1|-|-|13
CASSDDRIPEAFF
TGTGCCAGCAGCGACGACAGAATTCCTGAAGCTTTCTTT
>TRBV7-7|TRBJ2-1|-|TRBD1|13
CASSPAGGSEQFF
TGTGCTAGCAGCCCAGCAGGGGGCAGTGAGCAGTTCTTC
>TRBV4-1|TRBJ2-3|-|-|16
CASSQDGARATDTQYF
TGCGCCAGCAGCCAAGACGGGGCCAGAGCCACAGATACGCAGTATTTT
>TRBV12-3/TRBV12-4|TRBJ1-1|once|-|12
CASSPWDAEAFF
TGTGCCAGCAGTCCCTGGGACGCTGAAGCTTTCTTT
>TRBV20-1|TRBJ2-4|-|TRBD1|14
CSARAGGLPNIQYF
TGCAGTGCTAGGGCAGGGGGCCTTCCAAACATTCAGTACTTC
>TRBV2|TRBJ2-2|-|-|13
CASTRERQAFTIF
TGTGCCAGCACCCGGGAAAGACAGGCTTTTACGATTTTT
>TRBV30|TRBJ2-1|-|TRBD1|14
CAWSAGGSLYEQFF
TGTGCCTGGAGTGCAGGGGGTTCTCTCTATGAGCAGTTCTTC
>TRBV12-3/TRBV12-4|TRBJ2-1|-|TRBD2|15
CASSEPSGRAFEQFF
TGTGCCAGCAGTGAGCCTAGCGGGAGGGCCTTTGAGCAGTTCTTC
>TRBV12-3/TRBV12-4|TRBJ1-5|-|-|15
CASSLQGLSNQPQHF
TGTGCCAGCAGTTTACAGGGACTTAGCAATCAGCCCCAGCATTTT
>TRBV5-7|TRBJ2-5|-|TRBD1|15
CASSWPGTEQETQYF
TGTGCCAGCAGCTGGCCCGGGACAGAACAAGAGACCCAGTACTTC
>TRBV29-1|TRBJ2-3|-|TRBD2|15
CSVEIGRESTDTQYF
TGCAGCGTTGAAATCGGGAGGGAGAGCACAGATACGCAGTATTTT
>TRBV30|TRBJ1-1|-|-|13
CAWTARGGTEAFF
TGTGCCTGGACTGCTCGAGGGGGGACTGAAGCTTTCTTT
>TRBV5-1|TRBJ2-5|-|TRBD2|17
CASSLDGSSGIQETQYF
TGCGCCAGCAGCTTGGATGGTTCTAGCGGGATACAAGAGACCCAGTACTTC
>TRBV7-2|TRBJ2-1|few|-|14
CASSIVGSYNEQFF
TGTGCCAGCAGTATCGTCGGCTCCTACAATGAGCAGTTCTTC
>TRBV25-1|TRBJ2-1|-|TRBD1|13
CASSGTGTNEQFF
TGTGCCAGCAGTGGGACAGGGACTAATGAGCAGTTCTTC
>TRBV30|TRBJ1-3|-|-|16
CATDHRLSNSGNTIYF
TGTGCGACGGACCACAGGCTCTCGAACTCTGGAAACACCATATATTTT
>TRBV7-2|TRBJ2-4|-|-|15
CASSLADRNGYIQYF
TGTGCCAGCAGCTTAGCCGACAGAAATGGGTACATTCAGTACTTC
>TRBV5-1|TRBJ2-5|-|TRBD2|14
CASSDEREVETQYF
TGCGCCAGCAGCGACGAGCGGGAGGTGGAGACCCAGTACTTC
>TRBV28|TRBJ2-5|once|-|15
CASSLFEGGKMPQYF
TGTGCCAGCAGTTTATTCGAAGGGGGAAAGATGCCCCAGTACTTC
>TRBV12-3/TRBV12-4|TRBJ1-2|-|-|14
CASSPLNRQLAPAF
TGTGCCAGCAGTCCCCTCAACCGACAGCTTGCCCCCGCCTTC
>TRBV12-3/TRBV12-4|TRBJ1-5|once|-|14
CASSFSRSNQPQHF
TGTGCCAGCAGTTTCTCCCGGAGCAATCAGCCCCAGCATTTT
>TRBV4-2|TRBJ2-3|-|-|14
CASSQATGTDTQYF
TGTGCCAGCAGCCAGGCGACGGGCACAGATACGCAGTATTTT
>TRBV20-1|TRBJ1-1|-|-|14
CSASQRGGYTEAFF
TGCAGTGCTAGCCAACGGGGGGGTTACACTGAAGCTTTCTTT
>TRBV6-5|TRBJ2-7|-|TRBD2|17
CASSSSRPSGSSYEQYF
TGTGCCAGCAGTTCCTCGCGGCCTAGCGGGAGCTCCTACGAGCAGTACTTC
>TRBV28|TRBJ1-2|-|-|13
CASCQRPGYGYTF
TGTGCCAGCTGTCAGCGGCCCGGGTATGGCTACACCTTC
>TRBV7-2|TRBJ2-3|-|TRBD2|13
CASSSHGEGREYF
TGTGCCAGCAGCTCCCACGGGGAGGGCCGGGAGTATTTT
>TRBV3-1|TRBJ2-2|-|-|15
CASSPQLLRVGELFF
TGTGCCAGCAGCCCACAATTACTTCGGGTAGGGGAGCTGTTTTTT
>TRBV20-1|TRBJ2-7|-|TRBD2|14
CGARMTSAQYEQYF
TGCGGTGCTAGAATGACTAGCGCTCAATACGAGCAGTACTTC
>TRBV27|TRBJ2-5|few|-|13
CASSLSGRETQYF
TGTGCCAGCAGTTTATCGGGGAGGGAGACCCAGTACTTC
>TRBV19|TRBJ1-5|-|-|15
CASSPDSLSNQPQHF
TGTGCCAGTAGCCCGGACAGTCTTAGCAATCAGCCCCAGCATTTT
>TRBV29-1|TRBJ2-1|-|TRBD2|13
CSVSRDYDNEQFF
TGCAGCGTCAGCCGGGACTACGACAATGAGCAGTTCTTC
>TRBV7-2|TRBJ1-1|-|TRBD1|15
CASSADRASGTEAFF
TGTGCCAGCAGCGCAGACAGGGCTTCAGGCACTGAAGCTTTCTTT
>TRBV3-1|TRBJ2-5|once|TRBD1|14
CASSQGQGIKTQYF
TGTGCCAGCAGCCAAGGACAGGGAATCAAGACCCAGTACTTC
>TRBV12-3/TRBV12-4|TRBJ2-1|-|-|17
CASKPPQGGPERNEQFF
TGTGCCAGCAAACCACCCCAAGGGGGACCTGAAAGGAATGAGCAGTTCTTC
>TRBV30|TRBJ1-2|-|-|13
CAWTGGPYYGYTF
TGTGCCTGGACCGGGGGCCCATACTATGGCTACACCTTC
>TRBV3-1|TRBJ1-5|-|-|14
CASSQGQGKQPQHF
TGTGCCAGCAGCCAAGGTCAGGGAAAACAGCCCCAGCATTTT
>TRBV5-6|TRBJ1-1|once|TRBD1|16
CASSSNPTGVNTEAFF
TGTGCCAGCAGCTCAAATCCGACAGGGGTGAACACTGAAGCTTTCTTT
>TRBV14|TRBJ1-2|once|-|14
CASSPGGRTYGYTF
TGTGCCAGCAGCCCGGGCGGCAGGACCTATGGCTACACCTTC
>TRBV7-2|TRBJ2-2|-|-|14
CASAPSSDTGELFF
TGTGCCAGCGCTCCCTCCAGCGACACCGGGGAGCTGTTTTTT
>TRBV12-3/TRBV12-4|TRBJ1-1|-|-|11
CASRHNTEAFF
TGTGCCAGTCGACACAACACTGAAGCTTTCTTT
>TRBV20-1|TRBJ2-5|-|TRBD1|16
CSARKGAGRWRETQYF
TGCAGTGCTCGGAAGGGGGCCGGGCGGTGGCGAGAGACCCAGTACTTC
>TRBV3-1|TRBJ2-3|-|-|13
CASSPGLLDTQYF
TGTGCCAGCAGCCCCGGACTGCTAGATACGCAGTATTTT
>TRBV30|TRBJ1-5|-|TRBD1|16
CAWSVLGTGGNQPQHF
TGTGCCTGGAGTGTACTCGGTACAGGGGGCAATCAGCCCCAGCATTTT